Included here is one T cell receptor beta chain sequence, with context. The CDR3 totals 17 residues. Germline CDR1 and CDR2: MDHEN and SYDVKM. Trimming took 2 bases from V and 3 from J, leaving 17 bases between them. The PCR used 60 Vbeta and 13 Jbeta primers. The method was immunoSEQ multiplex PCR; TCRdb's version includes in-frame clones alone and lacks a portion of them. The sample yields about 52,000 clones, roughly 72% seen once. The data were taken from a study of cytomegalovirus exposure and HLA in healthy donors. About the study: Among the roughly 400 donors who were genotyped, approximately 83% fell in the genetic ancestry cluster that is associated with self-reported Caucasian donors.

This clonotype was obtained from a woman in her fifties or sixties in good health and CMV-seronegative. Sequenced material: PBMCs. J is TRBJ2-1 and V is TRBV28, with D possibly TRBD2 on 7 matching bases. The CDR3 region has the DNA TGTGCCAGCAGTTTAGTGGTGGGGGGGGGCAGCTACAATGAGCAGTTCTTC. Translating it yields CASSLVVGGGSYNEQFF.